The subject of this entry is one T cell receptor (beta chain). Antigen unknown. TCRdb's copy holds only in-frame clones and misses some; the assay was immunoSEQ multiplex PCR. The table records 68,000 or so clones, 90% to 95% of them present only once. The unexposed donors gave CD4+ T cells in about 2010-2019, prior to COVID-19. Naive and memory CD4+ T cells came from enriched cryopreserved PBMCs. Germline V gene data show CDR1 as SGHVS and CDR2 as FQNEAQ. The ends were cut back, 3 bases at V and 4 bases at J, with 12 bases in the middle. The CDR3 spans 14 residues. The sample is drawn from a study of CD4 T cells in relation to SARS-CoV-2 and coronaviruses. Study-wide context: The restricting HLA molecule for shared crossreactive spike epitopes was mapped.

General study findings and limits: Samples before the pandemic and after infection were not matched within any donor. Monoreactive clones expanded significantly more to SARS-CoV-2 than crossreactive clones did.

The sample taken for sequencing was naive CD4+ T cells from PBMCs. Documented subset: naive CD4+ T cells isolated by negative enrichment. The gene calls are TRBV7-8 and TRBJ1-2; a possible D gene is TRBD1 (5 bases). The sequence came from a human donor in good health. CDR3 loop: CASSFGRVVYGYTF. The CDR3 bases are TGTGCCAGCAGCTTCGGCAGGGTTGTCTATGGCTACACCTTC. Together with reference TRBV7-8 and TRBJ1-2, the CDR3 gives the full variable domain: GAGVSQSPRYKVAKRGQDVALRCDPISGHVSLFWYQQALGQGPEFLTYFQNEAQLDKSGLPSDRFFAERPEGSVSTLKIQRTQQEDSAVYLCASSFGRVVYGYTFGSGTRLTVV.